This record covers a single T cell receptor beta chain. What it recognizes is unknown. The sample is drawn from a study of beta chain features in type 1 diabetes. Study overall: Cell yields, gender and age were comparable in patients and healthy donors. Study-wide findings and caveats: TCRB CDR3s were moderately but significantly shorter in Type 1 diabetes patients in all four CD4+ subsets. The naive, central memory and Treg TCRB repertoires showed an apparent similarity that was greater among patients than among healthy donors.

Expressed TCRB transcripts were sequenced because the isolated RNA had all been reverse transcribed beforehand. The assay was immunoSEQ multiplex PCR, and TCRdb's table has in-frame clones only and misses some. The table shows about 41,000 clones, with 60% to 75% occurring only once. Trimming shortened V by 4 bases and J by 0 bases, and 7 bases separated the two germline ends. Per germline, CDR1 SNHLY and CDR2 FYNNEI. This CDR3 has 13 residues. Via the markers CD45RO/CCR7/CD25/CD127/CD95/CD27, stem cell-like memory, regulatory, central memory and naive CD4+ cells were sorted. The rearrangement uses TRBV2 and TRBJ2-7; no firm D call. The specimen was Tregs from blood. The source is a man aged 25-40 years with type 1 diabetes. Some clones in this sample may be carry-over from other donors' samples. The CDR3 loop reads CASSAPSSYEQYF. CDR3 nucleotide sequence: TGTGCCAGCAGTGCTCCCAGCTCCTACGAGCAGTACTTC.